The table lists the clone carrying this TCR beta chain with a count of one. Its matching antigen is unknown. The V and J ends lost 4 bases and 9 bases, in that order; junction bases with no gene match: 4. This CDR3 has 13 residues. The data are from a study of vaccination and CD4 T cells after COVID-19. Overall study context: Two of the convalescents were Hispanic, and the group consisted of six males and four females. Investigators drew the post-COVID samples a median approximately 92 days after diagnosis, with a range of 35 to 161. Whole-study results and caveats: Median reactive clonotypes, those recognizing SARS-CoV-2, rose from about 22 to 38, not significantly.

Sequenced with the Oncomine TCR Beta short-read assay was DNA taken from cultured CD4+ T cells. MiXCR was run by TCRdb on the PCR reads, yielding one entry per CDR3 protein. The table records some 18,000 distinct CDR3 sequences, 43% of them present only once. The treatment is: 10-day PBMC culture with coronavirus spike peptide pools or control peptides (ViraFEST assay). T cells were expanded with peptide pools, and expanded clonotypes were identified by TCR sequencing. This chain links TRBV12-3 or TRBV12-4 with TRBJ1-1; TRBD1 aligns across 11 bases. Sequenced material: CD4+ T cells from blood, cultured in vitro, taken after SARS-CoV-2 vaccination. This clonotype originated in a human donor who had recovered from COVID-19. The CDR3 reads CASSSGTGGKAFF. The CDR3 nucleotides read TGTGCCAGCAGTTCCGGGACAGGGGGGAAAGCTTTCTTT.